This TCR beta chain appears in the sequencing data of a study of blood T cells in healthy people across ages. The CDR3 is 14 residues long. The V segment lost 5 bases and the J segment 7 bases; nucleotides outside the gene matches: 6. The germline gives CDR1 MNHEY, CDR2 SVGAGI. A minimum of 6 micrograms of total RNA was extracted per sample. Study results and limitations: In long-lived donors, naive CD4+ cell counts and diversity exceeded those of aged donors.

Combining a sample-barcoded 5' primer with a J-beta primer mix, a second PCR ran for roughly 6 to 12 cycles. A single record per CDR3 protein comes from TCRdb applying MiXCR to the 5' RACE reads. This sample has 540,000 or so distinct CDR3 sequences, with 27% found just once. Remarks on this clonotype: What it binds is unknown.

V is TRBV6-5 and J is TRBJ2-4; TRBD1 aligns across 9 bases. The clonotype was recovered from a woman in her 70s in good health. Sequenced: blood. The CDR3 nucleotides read TGTGCCAGCAGTCTTGACAGGGGGAACAACATTCAGTACTTC. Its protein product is CASSLDRGNNIQYF.